This T cell receptor beta chain was observed in a study of response to subunit inactivated influenza vaccine. Each CDR3 protein gets one entry after TCRdb re-called the RT-PCR reads with MiXCR. The data hold under 500,000 distinct CDR3 sequences, with approximately 11% observed a single time. The CDR3 totals 16 residues. Germline V gives CDR1 SEHNR, CDR2 FQNEAQ (reference sequence). The V end lost 5 bases, the J end lost 0 bases, and 11 bases lay between the germline ends. Study results and limitations: With each seasonal influenza vaccination, the authors suggested, few new T cells are recruited.

With respect to this clonotype: What it binds is not known.

The clonotype originates from a middle-aged man who received an inactivated influenza vaccine. The material sequenced was PBMCs from blood, taken about 40 days after vaccination. V and J are TRBV7-9 and TRBJ2-6; TRBD2 might be the D (6 bases). CDR3 nucleotides: TGTGCCAGCAGCCGGGGAGGTAGCTCTGGGGCCAACGTCCTGACTTTC. The encoded protein is CASSRGGSSGANVLTF.